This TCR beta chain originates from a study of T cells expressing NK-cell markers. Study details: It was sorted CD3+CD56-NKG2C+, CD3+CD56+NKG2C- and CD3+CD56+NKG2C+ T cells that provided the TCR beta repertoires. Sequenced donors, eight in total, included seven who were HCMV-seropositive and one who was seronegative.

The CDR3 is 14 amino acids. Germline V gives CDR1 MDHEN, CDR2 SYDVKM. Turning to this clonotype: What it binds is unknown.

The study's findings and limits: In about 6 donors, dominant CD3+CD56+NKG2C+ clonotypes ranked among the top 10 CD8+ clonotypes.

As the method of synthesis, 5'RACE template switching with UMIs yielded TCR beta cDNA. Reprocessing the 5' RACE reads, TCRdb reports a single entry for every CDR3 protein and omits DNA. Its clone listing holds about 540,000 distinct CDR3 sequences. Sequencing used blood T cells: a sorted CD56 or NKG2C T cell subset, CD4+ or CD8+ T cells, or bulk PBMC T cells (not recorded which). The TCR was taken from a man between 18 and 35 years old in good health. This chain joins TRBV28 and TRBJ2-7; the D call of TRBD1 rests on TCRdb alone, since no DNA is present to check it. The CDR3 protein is CASSSPGGTYEQYF. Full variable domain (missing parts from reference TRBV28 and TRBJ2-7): DVKVTQSSRYLVKRTGEKVFLECVQDMDHENMFWYRQDPGLGLRLIYFSYDVKMKEKGDIPEGYSVSREKKERFSLILESASTNQTSMYLCASSSPGGTYEQYFGPGTRLTVT.